Given below is one TCR beta chain in context. The target antigen is unknown. V dropped 5 bases and J dropped 7; count of bases not matched to a gene: 10. Germline CDR1 and CDR2: MDHEN and SYDVKM. The CDR3 loop spans 15 amino acids. The record originates from a study of cytotoxic CD8 clonotypes in ibrutinib-treated CLL. Background on the study: Across the patients, approximately ten were relapsed/refractory, 15 treatment-naive and fewer than 18 IGHV unmutated. Study outcomes and limitations: Clonality rose at ibrutinib response and fell back toward baseline at progression.

Clones were sequenced by immunoSEQ multiplex PCR, and TCRdb holds only the in-frame ones, with some missing. The sample lists more than 15,000 clones, around 81% occurring once. This TCR derives from a human donor with chronic lymphocytic leukemia. Specimen: PBMCs, collected before ibrutinib treatment. The chain employs TRBV28 and TRBJ2-7; 11 positions agree with TRBD2. The CDR3 protein is CASSPVLAGAGEQYF. In DNA form, the CDR3 reads TGTGCCAGCAGTCCAGTACTAGCGGGAGCGGGGGAGCAGTACTTC.